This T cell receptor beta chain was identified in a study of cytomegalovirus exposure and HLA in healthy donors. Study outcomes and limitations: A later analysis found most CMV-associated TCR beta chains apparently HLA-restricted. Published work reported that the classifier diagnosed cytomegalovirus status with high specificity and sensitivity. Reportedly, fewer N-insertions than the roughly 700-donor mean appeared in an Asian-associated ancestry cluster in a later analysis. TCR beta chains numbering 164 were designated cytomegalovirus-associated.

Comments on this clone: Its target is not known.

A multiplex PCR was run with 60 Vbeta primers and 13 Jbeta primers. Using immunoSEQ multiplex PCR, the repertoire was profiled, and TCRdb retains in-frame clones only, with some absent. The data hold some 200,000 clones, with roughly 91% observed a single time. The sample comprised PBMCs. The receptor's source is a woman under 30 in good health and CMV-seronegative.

CDR3 amino acids: CASTTTGSTQYF. The CDR3, as DNA: TGTGCCAGCACCACGACAGGGTCGACCCAGTACTTC. This chain links TRBV2 with TRBJ2-5, with TRBD1 matching over 7 bases. The CDR3 covers 12 residues. Germline lookup yields CDR1 SNHLY and CDR2 FYNNEI. J gave up 7 bases and V 7 bases, and 6 bases lay outside the gene matches.